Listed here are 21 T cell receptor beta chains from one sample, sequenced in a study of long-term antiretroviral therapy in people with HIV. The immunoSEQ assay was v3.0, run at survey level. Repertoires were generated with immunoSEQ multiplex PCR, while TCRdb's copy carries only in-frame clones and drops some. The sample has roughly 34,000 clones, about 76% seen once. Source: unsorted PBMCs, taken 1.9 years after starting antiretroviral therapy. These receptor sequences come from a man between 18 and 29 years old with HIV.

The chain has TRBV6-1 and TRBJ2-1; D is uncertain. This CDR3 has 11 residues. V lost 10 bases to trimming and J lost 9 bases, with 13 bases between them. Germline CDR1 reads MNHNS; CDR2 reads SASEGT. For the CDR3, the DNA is TGTGCCATCGCGGCACAAGGTGAGCAGTTCTTC. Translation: CAIAAQGEQFF.

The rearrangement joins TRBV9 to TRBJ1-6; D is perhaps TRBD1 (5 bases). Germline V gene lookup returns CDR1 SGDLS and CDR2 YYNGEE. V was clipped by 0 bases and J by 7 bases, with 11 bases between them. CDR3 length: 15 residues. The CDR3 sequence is CASSVGGTTNSPLHF. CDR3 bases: TGTGCCAGCAGCGTAGGAGGGACCACCAATTCACCCCTCCACTTT. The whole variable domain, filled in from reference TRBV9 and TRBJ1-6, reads DSGVTQTPKHLITATGQRVTLRCSPRSGDLSVYWYQQSLDQGLQFLIQYYNGEERAKGNILERFSAQQFPDLHSELNLSSLELGDSALYFCASSVGGTTNSPLHFGNGTRLTVT.

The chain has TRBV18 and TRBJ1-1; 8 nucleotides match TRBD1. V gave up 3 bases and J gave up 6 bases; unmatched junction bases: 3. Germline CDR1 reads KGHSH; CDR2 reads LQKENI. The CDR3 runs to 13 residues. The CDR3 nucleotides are TGTGCCAGCTCACCGGACAGGGTGGCTGAAGCTTTCTTT. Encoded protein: CASSPDRVAEAFF.

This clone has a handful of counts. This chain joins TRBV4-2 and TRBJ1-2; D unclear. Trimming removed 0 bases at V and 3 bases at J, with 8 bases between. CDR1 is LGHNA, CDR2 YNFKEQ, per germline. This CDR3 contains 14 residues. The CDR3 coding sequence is TGTGCCAGCAGCCAAGAGTTCGGTGACTATGGCTACACCTTC. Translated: CASSQEFGDYGYTF.

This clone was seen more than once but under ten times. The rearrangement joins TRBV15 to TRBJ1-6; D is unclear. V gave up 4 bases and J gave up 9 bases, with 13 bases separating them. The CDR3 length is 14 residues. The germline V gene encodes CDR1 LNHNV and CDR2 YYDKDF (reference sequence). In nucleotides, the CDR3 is TGTGCCACCAGCAACCGACAATCGCGTTCACCCCTCCACTTT. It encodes CATSNRQSRSPLHF.

In DNA, the CDR3 is TGTGCCAGCAGAGGGACAGGGCCTAATGAAAAACTGTTTTTT. It encodes CASRGTGPNEKLFF. The chain combines TRBV2 with TRBJ1-4, with TRBD1 identical over 9 bases. This CDR3 is built from 14 residues. Germline V lookup: CDR1 SNHLY, CDR2 FYNNEI. The V segment lost 6 bases and the J segment 3 bases; nucleotides outside the gene matches: 2.

The chain's CDR3 is CASSYSGGTDTQYF. The CDR3, as DNA: TGTGCCAGCAGCTATAGCGGGGGCACAGATACGCAGTATTTT. The genes are TRBV13 and TRBJ2-3; 8 bases are a match to TRBD2. From germline, CDR1 is PRHDT and CDR2 FYEKMQ (reference sequence). V was clipped by 4 bases and J by 1 base; unmatched bases: 1. The CDR3 spans 14 residues.

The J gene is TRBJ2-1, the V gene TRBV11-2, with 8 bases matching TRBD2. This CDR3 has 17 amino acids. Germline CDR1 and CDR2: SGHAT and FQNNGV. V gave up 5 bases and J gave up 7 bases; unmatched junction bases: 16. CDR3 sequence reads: CASSARGGYPLQNEQFF. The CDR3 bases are TGTGCCAGCAGCGCCCGGGGGGGTTACCCTTTACAAAATGAGCAGTTCTTC.

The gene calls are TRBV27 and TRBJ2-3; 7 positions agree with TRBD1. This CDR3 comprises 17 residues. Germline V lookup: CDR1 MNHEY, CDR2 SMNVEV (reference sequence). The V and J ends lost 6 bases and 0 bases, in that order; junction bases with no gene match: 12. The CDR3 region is CASSNPRTGASTDTQYF. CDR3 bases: TGTGCCAGCAGCAACCCCCGGACAGGAGCTAGCACAGATACGCAGTATTTT.

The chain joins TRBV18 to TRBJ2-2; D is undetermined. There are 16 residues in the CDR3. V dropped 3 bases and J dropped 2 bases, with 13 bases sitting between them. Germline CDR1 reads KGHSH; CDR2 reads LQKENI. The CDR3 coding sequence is TGTGCCAGCTCACCTAACAGAGCCGTTAACACCGGGGAGCTGTTTTTT. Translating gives CASSPNRAVNTGELFF.

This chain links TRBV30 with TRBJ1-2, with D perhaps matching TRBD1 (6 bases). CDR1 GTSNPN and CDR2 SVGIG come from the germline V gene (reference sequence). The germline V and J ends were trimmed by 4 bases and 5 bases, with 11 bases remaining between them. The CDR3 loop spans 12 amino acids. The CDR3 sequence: CAWTGGWYGYTF. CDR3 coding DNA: TGTGCCTGGACGGGGGGCTGGTATGGCTACACCTTC.

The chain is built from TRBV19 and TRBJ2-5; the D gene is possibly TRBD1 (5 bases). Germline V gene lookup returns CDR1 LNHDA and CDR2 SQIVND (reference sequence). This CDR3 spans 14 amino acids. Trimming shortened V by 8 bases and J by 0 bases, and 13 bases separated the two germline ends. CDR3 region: CASSRQLYQETQYF. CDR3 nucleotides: TGTGCCAGTTCACGACAGCTGTACCAAGAGACCCAGTACTTC.

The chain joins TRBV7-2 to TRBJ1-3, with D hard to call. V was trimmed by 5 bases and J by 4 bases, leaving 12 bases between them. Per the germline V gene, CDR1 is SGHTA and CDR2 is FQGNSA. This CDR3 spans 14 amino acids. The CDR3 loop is CASSAYGSGNTIYF. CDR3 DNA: TGTGCCAGCAGCGCTTATGGTTCCGGAAACACCATATATTTT. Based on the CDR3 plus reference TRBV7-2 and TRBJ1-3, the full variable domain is GAGVSQSPSNKVTEKGKDVELRCDPISGHTALYWYRQSLGQGLEFLIYFQGNSAPDKSGLPSDRFSAERTGGSVSTLTIQRTQQEDSAVYLCASSAYGSGNTIYFGEGSWLTVV.

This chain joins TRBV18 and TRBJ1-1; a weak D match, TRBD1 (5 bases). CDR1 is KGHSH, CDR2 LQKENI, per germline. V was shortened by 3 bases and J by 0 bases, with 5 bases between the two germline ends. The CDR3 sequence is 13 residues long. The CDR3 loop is CASSPGVNTEAFF. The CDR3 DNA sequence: TGTGCCAGCTCACCGGGGGTGAACACTGAAGCTTTCTTT.

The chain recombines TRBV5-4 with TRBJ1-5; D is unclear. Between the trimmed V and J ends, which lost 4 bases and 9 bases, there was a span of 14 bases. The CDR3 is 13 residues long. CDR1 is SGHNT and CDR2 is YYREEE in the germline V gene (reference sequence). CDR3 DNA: TGTGCCAGCAGCCTAAGTGATTCGGGGCCCCAGCATTTT. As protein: CASSLSDSGPQHF.

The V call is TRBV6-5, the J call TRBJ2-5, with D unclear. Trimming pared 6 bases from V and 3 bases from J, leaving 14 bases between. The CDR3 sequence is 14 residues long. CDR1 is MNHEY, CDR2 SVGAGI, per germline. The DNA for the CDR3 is TGTGCCAGCAGAGAGGACGGATTAAAAGAGACCCAGTACTTC. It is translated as CASREDGLKETQYF.

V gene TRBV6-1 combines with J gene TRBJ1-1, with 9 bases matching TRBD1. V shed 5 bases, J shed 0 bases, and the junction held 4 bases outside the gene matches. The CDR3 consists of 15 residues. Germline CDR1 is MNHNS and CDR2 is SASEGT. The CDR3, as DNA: TGTGCCAGCAGTTGGGGACAGGGCTTGAACACTGAAGCTTTCTTT. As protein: CASSWGQGLNTEAFF.

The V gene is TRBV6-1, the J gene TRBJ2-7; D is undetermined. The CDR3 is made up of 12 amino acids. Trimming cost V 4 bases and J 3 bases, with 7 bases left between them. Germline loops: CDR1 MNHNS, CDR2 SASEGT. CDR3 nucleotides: TGTGCCAGCAGTGCCCCCTACTACGAGCAGTACGTC. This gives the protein CASSAPYYEQYV.

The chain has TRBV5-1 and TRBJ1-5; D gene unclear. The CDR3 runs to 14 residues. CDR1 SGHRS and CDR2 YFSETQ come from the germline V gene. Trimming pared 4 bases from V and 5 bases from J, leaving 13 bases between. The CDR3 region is CASSTIPQDQPQHF. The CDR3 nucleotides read TGCGCCAGCAGCACCATCCCCCAGGATCAGCCCCAGCATTTT.

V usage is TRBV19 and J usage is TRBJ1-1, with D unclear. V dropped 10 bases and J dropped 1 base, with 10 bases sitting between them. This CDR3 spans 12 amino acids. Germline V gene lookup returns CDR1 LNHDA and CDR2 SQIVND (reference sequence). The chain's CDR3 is CATTLGNTEAFF. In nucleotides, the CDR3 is TGTGCCACTACTCTGGGGAACACTGAAGCTTTCTTT.

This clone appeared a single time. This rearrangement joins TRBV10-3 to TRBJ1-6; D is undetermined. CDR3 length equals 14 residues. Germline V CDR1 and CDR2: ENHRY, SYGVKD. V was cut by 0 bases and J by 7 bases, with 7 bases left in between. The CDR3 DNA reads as TGTGCCATCAGTGAGTCGGTGAGGAATTCACCCCTCCACTTT. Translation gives CAISESVRNSPLHF.